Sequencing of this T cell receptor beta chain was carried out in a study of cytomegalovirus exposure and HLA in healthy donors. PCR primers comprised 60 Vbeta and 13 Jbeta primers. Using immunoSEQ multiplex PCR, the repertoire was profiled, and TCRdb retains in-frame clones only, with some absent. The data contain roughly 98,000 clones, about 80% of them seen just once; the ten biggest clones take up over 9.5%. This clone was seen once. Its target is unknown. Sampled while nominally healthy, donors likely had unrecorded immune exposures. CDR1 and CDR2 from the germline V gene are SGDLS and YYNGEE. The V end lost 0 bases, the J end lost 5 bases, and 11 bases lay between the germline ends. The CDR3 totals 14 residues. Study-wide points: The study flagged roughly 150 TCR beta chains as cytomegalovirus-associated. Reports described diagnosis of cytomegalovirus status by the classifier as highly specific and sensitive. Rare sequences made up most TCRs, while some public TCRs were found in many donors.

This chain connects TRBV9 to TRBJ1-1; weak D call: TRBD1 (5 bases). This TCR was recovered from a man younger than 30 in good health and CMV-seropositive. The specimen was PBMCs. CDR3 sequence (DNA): TGTGCCAGCAGCGTAGAGGGGCGGGGGACTGAAGCTTTCTTT. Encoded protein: CASSVEGRGTEAFF.